The 10 T cell receptor beta chains below all came from one sample that was sequenced in a study of T cells in Graves' hyperthyroidism and ophthalmopathy. Using RNA transcripts as the source, TCR beta CDR3 regions were amplified. First-round RT-PCR with HTBI primers amplified the TCR CDR3 region. One entry per CDR3 protein, called by TCRdb with MiXCR from the multiplex PCR reads. The data show about 300,000 distinct CDR3 sequences, around 20% seen once. Sequenced sample: blood. These receptors came from a middle-aged man with Graves' ophthalmopathy.

At least ten counts were recorded for this clonotype. V and J are TRBV11-2 and TRBJ1-3; D is unclear. Germline CDR1 and CDR2: SGHAT and FQNNGV. V was shortened by 6 bases and J by 4 bases, with 16 bases between the two germline ends. The CDR3 runs 15 residues. The CDR3 bases are TGTGCCAGCAGGGTTAGGTCGGGATACGGAAACACCATATATTTT. This sequence encodes CASRVRSGYGNTIYF.

The CDR3 is CSVIAGASPYNEQFF. In DNA, the CDR3 is TGCAGCGTTATCGCGGGAGCGTCCCCCTACAATGAGCAGTTCTTC. The chain recombines TRBV29-1 with TRBJ2-1; 7 nucleotides match TRBD2. V shed 5 bases, J shed 2 bases, and the junction held 9 bases outside the gene matches. The CDR3 sequence is 15 residues long. Germline V CDR1 and CDR2: SQVTM, ANQGSEA.

This clonotype was recorded many times. The rearrangement links TRBV28 to TRBJ1-5; 12 bases fit TRBD1. V was pared by 5 bases and J by 5 bases, with 19 bases of the junction left unmatched. The CDR3 is made up of 20 amino acids. Germline assignment: CDR1 MDHEN and CDR2 SYDVKM. The CDR3 loop is CASSPISLRRGQGADQPQHF. Written as DNA, the CDR3 is TGTGCCAGCAGTCCCATTTCCCTAAGGCGGGGACAGGGGGCAGATCAGCCCCAGCATTTT.

The CDR3 DNA sequence: TGTGCCAGCACCCGGACAGGCATAAATGAGCAGTTCTTC. It is translated as CASTRTGINEQFF. This chain joins TRBV6-2 or TRBV6-3 and TRBJ2-1; 7 bases match TRBD1. CDR3 length: 13 residues. Trimming removed 7 bases from V and 7 bases from J; junction bases left unmatched: 7. Germline CDR1 and CDR2: MNHEY and SVGEGT.

Comments on this clonotype: A much larger clone sits a single nucleotide away, making a read error possible. The V gene is TRBV5-1, the J gene TRBJ2-6; TRBD1 or TRBD2 may be the D gene (6 bases each). Trimming shortened V by 0 bases and J by 14 bases, and 15 bases separated the two germline ends. The V gene's germline CDR1 is SGHRS and CDR2 YFSETQ. The CDR3 extends over 14 amino acids. The CDR3 sequence: CASSLEGGRNILTF. DNA of the CDR3: TGCGCCAGCAGCTTGGAAGGGGGGCGGAACATCCTGACTTTC.

The sample holds many counts of this clonotype. This chain connects TRBV10-3 to TRBJ2-7, with D unresolved. Germline lookup yields CDR1 ENHRY and CDR2 SYGVKD. Trimming left V 3 bases short and J 2 bases short, with 14 bases between. The CDR3 consists of 15 residues. The CDR3 sequence: CAISDRSPVTYEQYF. DNA of the CDR3: TGTGCCATCAGTGATCGGAGTCCCGTGACCTACGAGCAGTACTTC.

This clonotype was seen repeatedly, ten times or more. V usage is TRBV11-1 and J usage is TRBJ1-1, with 8 bases fitting TRBD1. The trim removed 5 bases at V and 3 bases at J, leaving 8 bases unmatched. CDR1 and CDR2 from the germline V gene are SGHAT and FQDESV (reference sequence). There are 15 residues in the CDR3. For the CDR3, the DNA is TGTGCCAGCAGCCGAAACCAGGGGGCCGACACTGAAGCTTTCTTT. Its translation is CASSRNQGADTEAFF.

V is TRBV30 and J is TRBJ2-5; TRBD1 aligns across 10 bases. V lost 2 bases to trimming and J lost 5 bases; unmatched junction nucleotides: 5. The V gene's germline CDR1 is GTSNPN and CDR2 SVGIG (reference sequence). The CDR3 sequence is 14 residues long. CDR3 DNA sequence: TGTGCCTGGAGTCCGGGACAGGGGACCGAGACCCAGTACTTC. This encodes CAWSPGQGTETQYF. Complete variable domain (other parts from reference TRBV30 and TRBJ2-5): SQTIHQWPATLVQPVGSPLSLECTVEGTSNPNLYWYRQAAGRGLQLLFYSVGIGQISSEVPQNLSASRPQDRQFILSSKKLLLSDSGFYLCAWSPGQGTETQYFGPGTRLLVL.

This clonotype was detected many times. The CDR3 sequence is CASSSGAGGDTEAFF. Here the CDR3 DNA reads TGTGCCAGCAGCTCTGGAGCAGGGGGAGACACTGAAGCTTTCTTT. The rearrangement uses TRBV7-3 and TRBJ1-1; 7 bases align to TRBD1. This CDR3 contains 15 residues. V lost 4 bases, J lost 3 bases, and 8 bases stayed unmatched. The germline CDR1 and CDR2 sequences are SGHTA and FQGTGA.

This clonotype was seen at least ten times. This chain connects TRBV7-2 to TRBJ2-7; either TRBD1 or TRBD2 may fit D (5 bases each). V dropped 5 bases and J dropped 2 bases, with 16 bases sitting between them. The CDR3 consists of 15 residues. CDR1 and CDR2 from the germline V gene are SGHTA and FQGNSA. CDR3 amino acids: CASSTGPTYPYEQYF. The CDR3, as DNA: TGTGCCAGCAGCACGGGACCAACCTACCCCTACGAGCAGTACTTC.